This T cell receptor beta chain was recovered during a study of metastatic and nonmetastatic thyroid tumors. Study information: It was across blood and tumor or nodule tissue from malignant and benign thyroid patients that repertoires were compared.

The CDR3 covers 15 residues. The germline V gene encodes CDR1 DFQATT and CDR2 SNEGSKA (reference sequence). The junction had 7 bases not matched to a gene; V was cut back by 3 bases and J by 2 bases. Study findings and constraints: In blood and tumor, TCR beta diversity was reportedly significantly higher in malignant thyroid tumors than in benign nodules.

About this clone: Its antigen remains unknown.

Thyroid surgery had not been preceded by any treatment in any patient. Original analysis: Variation in CDR3 across clinicopathological groups served as the basis for constructing a distant-metastasis classifier in papillary thyroid cancer. TCRdb called clones again from the PCR reads with MiXCR. V and J calls and clone size were set by TCRdb, not the authors. The repertoire includes some 33,000 clones, roughly 22% of them detected once, and roughly 3% sits in the top ten. This sequence originates from a male donor with papillary thyroid cancer or a benign thyroid nodule (not recorded which). Some clones in this sample may be carry-over from other donors' samples. The chain is built from TRBV20-1 and TRBJ2-3; TRBD2 matches 8 bases. Sample: tumor tissue. CDR3 DNA: TGCAGTGCTAGTAGGGCGGGAGGCTTCACAGATACGCAGTATTTT. This sequence encodes CSASRAGGFTDTQYF.